Below, 24 T cell receptor beta chains from the same sample are listed, as sequenced in a study of blood T cell repertoires in COVID-19. TCRdb's copy holds only in-frame clones and misses some; the assay was immunoSEQ multiplex PCR. Among tens of thousands of clones listed, 83% were seen once. Sequencing was carried out using peripheral blood. Source of these receptors: a man at least 80 years old with acute or convalescent COVID-19.

The chain carries TRBV25-1 and TRBJ2-5; 8 bases match TRBD1. Germline CDR1 is MGHDK and CDR2 is SYGVNS. The CDR3 length is 15 residues. V trimming: 2 bases; J trimming: 6 bases; junction bases outside the gene matches: 8. The CDR3 loop is CASSEPGQAIQTQYF. CDR3 coding DNA: TGTGCCAGCAGTGAACCGGGACAGGCGATCCAGACCCAGTACTTC.

The chain joins TRBV6-2 or TRBV6-3 to TRBJ1-1, with D unclear. The CDR3 sequence is 15 residues long. V lost 2 bases and J lost 3, with 13 bases in between. Germline V gene lookup returns CDR1 MNHEY and CDR2 SVGEGT. The CDR3 here is CASSYGEGFYTEAFF. The DNA for the CDR3 is TGTGCCAGCAGTTACGGTGAGGGTTTTTACACTGAAGCTTTCTTT.

V gene TRBV2 combines with J gene TRBJ2-7; a possible D gene is TRBD1 (6 bases). V gave up 11 bases and J gave up 1 base, with 12 bases separating them. This CDR3 is 12 amino acids long. The germline gives CDR1 SNHLY, CDR2 FYNNEI. The CDR3 DNA reads as TGTGCCGGTTACAGGGAATCCTACGAGCAGTACTTC. Translating it yields CAGYRESYEQYF.

J is TRBJ1-1 and V is TRBV12-3 or TRBV12-4, with D perhaps TRBD1 (6 bases). Trimming stripped 6 bases from V and 6 bases from J, with 14 bases between. CDR3 size: 13 residues. CDR3 nucleotide sequence: TGTGCCAGCAGCCTAGGGGGGGCAGCTGAAGCTTTCTTT. The encoded protein is CASSLGGAAEAFF.

This sequence joins TRBV7-3 and TRBJ2-1, with a weak D call TRBD2 (5 bases). The CDR3 extends over 13 amino acids. V was pared by 5 bases and J by 9 bases, with 14 bases between. Germline CDR1 and CDR2: SGHTA and FQGTGA. The CDR3 DNA follows: TGTGCCAGCAGCCTGACTGGACGGGGTGAGCAGTTCTTC. Translating gives CASSLTGRGEQFF.

The CDR3: CASSPSTGTGGGEQFF. CDR3 nucleotides: TGTGCCAGCAGCCCCTCAACTGGGACAGGGGGTGGTGAGCAGTTCTTC. The chain uses TRBV13 and TRBJ2-1; TRBD1 matches 11 bases. The J segment lost 9 bases and the V segment lost 5 bases, leaving 12 bases of the junction unmatched. CDR1 and CDR2 (germline): PRHDT, FYEKMQ (reference sequence). This CDR3 is 16 amino acids long. The full variable domain, completed using reference TRBV13 and TRBJ2-1, is AAGVIQSPRHLIKEKRETATLKCYPIPRHDTVYWYQQGPGQDPQFLISFYEKMQSDKGSIPDRFSAQQFSDYHSELNMSSLELGDSALYFCASSPSTGTGGGEQFFGPGTRLTVL.

The genes are TRBV24-1 and TRBJ2-3; possibly TRBD2 for D (6 bases). There are 13 residues in the CDR3. Germline values: CDR1 KGHDR, CDR2 SFDVKD. Trimming took 6 bases from V and 4 from J, leaving 10 bases between them. The CDR3 DNA reads as TGTGCCACCAGTCCCGGGGGTGCAGATACGCAGTATTTT. Translated, it gives CATSPGGADTQYF.

For the CDR3, the DNA is TGTGCCAGCAGTCCGCCAAAGGGAGAGTTAGGGGGCTACACCTTC. Translated, it gives CASSPPKGELGGYTF. This sequence joins TRBV27 and TRBJ1-2, with D unresolved. Germline values: CDR1 MNHEY, CDR2 SMNVEV (reference sequence). V was clipped by 5 bases and J by 8 bases, with 21 bases between them. The CDR3 covers 15 residues.

The genes are TRBV10-3 and TRBJ2-1; no definite D call. The V gene lost 6 bases and the J gene lost 2 bases, with 14 bases spanning the gap. The CDR3 runs to 15 residues. Per the germline V gene, CDR1 is ENHRY and CDR2 is SYGVKD. CDR3 amino acids: CAISPMGYTYNEQFF. The CDR3, as DNA: TGTGCCATCAGCCCGATGGGCTATACCTACAATGAGCAGTTCTTC.

The genes are TRBV4-2 and TRBJ1-4; 10 nucleotides match TRBD1. V was clipped by 0 bases and J by 7 bases; unmatched bases: 8. This CDR3 has 17 amino acids. The germline V gene encodes CDR1 LGHNA and CDR2 YNFKEQ. The CDR3 loop reads CASSQEVRTGGGEKLFF. CDR3 nucleotide sequence: TGTGCCAGCAGCCAAGAGGTTAGGACAGGGGGGGGTGAAAAACTGTTTTTT.

The rearrangement links TRBV11-2 to TRBJ1-1; D is perhaps TRBD1 (6 bases). Trimming stripped 10 bases from V and 0 bases from J, with 18 bases between. Germline V gives CDR1 SGHAT, CDR2 FQNNGV. This CDR3 region has 15 residues. The CDR3 here is CATNSEGGVNTEAFF. The CDR3 DNA reads as TGTGCCACCAACAGTGAGGGGGGGGTGAACACTGAAGCTTTCTTT.

With regard to this clone: The junction departs from the called germline gene at one end, perhaps through a read error. The gene calls are TRBV29-1 and TRBJ1-2, with D possibly TRBD1 on 6 matching bases. Germline V gives CDR1 SQVTM, CDR2 ANQGSEA. The CDR3 consists of 11 residues. Here the CDR3 reads CSVELDSSHPF. The CDR3 coding sequence is TGCAGCGTTGAGCTGGACAGCTCTCACCCCTTC.

The chain has TRBV27 and TRBJ1-2; the D is unclear. The germline V gene encodes CDR1 MNHEY and CDR2 SMNVEV (reference sequence). Trimming took off 2 bases at V and 6 bases at J, with 16 bases between the two ends. The CDR3 has 15 residues. CDR3 loop: CASSLGQAWVDGYTF. In nucleotides, the CDR3 is TGTGCCAGCAGTTTAGGGCAGGCTTGGGTGGATGGCTACACCTTC.

J is TRBJ2-6 and V is TRBV25-1; a possible D gene is TRBD1 (7 bases). The CDR3 has 18 amino acids. The germline V and J ends were trimmed by 5 bases and 0 bases, with 17 bases remaining between them. Per germline, CDR1 MGHDK and CDR2 SYGVNS. The CDR3 sequence: CASSRDRQGLSGANVLTF. CDR3 DNA: TGTGCCAGCAGTAGAGACAGACAGGGACTCTCTGGGGCCAACGTCCTGACTTTC.

The chain is built from TRBV5-3 and TRBJ1-5, with D uncertain. TRBV5-3 carries the ORF label, with uncertain function. The CDR3 runs to 16 residues. V was pared by 4 bases and J by 1 base, with 15 bases between. CDR3 sequence: CARSLNSNLSNQPQHF. Written as DNA, the CDR3 is TGTGCCAGAAGCCTCAACAGTAATCTAAGCAATCAGCCCCAGCATTTT.

The CDR3 DNA reads as TGTGCCAGCAGTCTCCGGGTCTCCTACAATGAGCAGTTCTTC. This translates into CASSLRVSYNEQFF. The V and J genes are TRBV28 and TRBJ2-1; no clear D. CDR3 size: 14 residues. V was shortened by 5 bases and J by 0 bases, with 8 bases between the two germline ends. Per the germline V gene, CDR1 is MDHEN and CDR2 is SYDVKM.

The rearrangement joins TRBV6-5 to TRBJ2-7; the match to TRBD2 covers 8 bases. Unmatched junction bases numbered 8, after V lost 6 bases and J lost 1 base. The CDR3 runs 15 residues. The V gene's germline CDR1 is MNHEY and CDR2 SVGAGI. CDR3 protein: CASSSGGAQSYEQYF. CDR3 coding DNA: TGTGCCAGCAGCTCCGGGGGGGCGCAGTCCTACGAGCAGTACTTC.

This chain links TRBV7-3 with TRBJ2-1, with D possibly TRBD1 on 7 matching bases. With 0 bases removed from V and 2 bases from J, the gap between germline ends came to 14 bases. CDR3 length: 17 amino acids. The germline V gene encodes CDR1 SGHTA and CDR2 FQGTGA. The CDR3 sequence: CASSLTGGGGAYNEQFF. The CDR3 DNA reads as TGTGCCAGCAGCTTAACGGGTGGAGGGGGCGCCTACAATGAGCAGTTCTTC. Complete variable domain (other parts from reference TRBV7-3 and TRBJ2-1): GAGVSQTPSNKVTEKGKYVELRCDPISGHTALYWYRQSLGQGPEFLIYFQGTGAADDSGLPNDRFFAVRPEGSVSTLKIQRTERGDSAVYLCASSLTGGGGAYNEQFFGPGTRLTVL.

The V call is TRBV11-2, the J call TRBJ2-4; 7 bases line up with TRBD1. J gave up 6 bases and V 2 bases, and 4 bases lay outside the gene matches. Germline V gene lookup returns CDR1 SGHAT and CDR2 FQNNGV. The CDR3 runs to 14 residues. Here the CDR3 reads CASSLITGANIQYF. The CDR3 region has the DNA TGTGCCAGCAGCTTAATTACAGGGGCAAACATTCAGTACTTC.

The chain combines TRBV2 with TRBJ1-4; tentatively, D is TRBD1 (5 bases). Germline CDR1 SNHLY, CDR2 FYNNEI. Trimming removed 6 bases at V and 3 bases at J, with 17 bases between. The CDR3 covers 16 residues. The CDR3 loop is CASSPTATGSNEKLFF. CDR3 coding DNA: TGTGCCAGCAGCCCCACCGCCACAGGCTCTAATGAAAAACTGTTTTTT.

The J gene is TRBJ2-1, the V gene TRBV15, with 10 bases lining up with TRBD2. V was clipped by 3 bases and J by 4 bases; unmatched bases: 6. The CDR3 spans 16 residues. Germline V gene sequence: CDR1 LNHNV, CDR2 YYDKDF (reference sequence). CDR3 DNA sequence: TGTGCCACCAGCAGGGGACTAGCGAGACAATACAATGAGCAGTTCTTC. Amino acid sequence: CATSRGLARQYNEQFF. The entire variable domain, with the rest obtained from reference TRBV15 and TRBJ2-1, is as follows: DAMVIQNPRYQVTQFGKPVTLSCSQTLNHNVMYWYQQKSSQAPKLLFHYYDKDFNNEADTPDNFQSRRPNTSFCFLDIRSPGLGDTAMYLCATSRGLARQYNEQFFGPGTRLTVL.

This chain uses TRBV3-1 (or the pseudogene TRBV3-2) with TRBJ1-5, with a possible D match to TRBD1 (5 bases). The CDR3 consists of 18 residues. Trimming removed 0 bases at V and 1 base at J, with 16 bases between. The V gene's germline CDR1 is LGHDT and CDR2 YNNKEL (reference sequence). In nucleotides, the CDR3 is TGTGCCAGCAGCCAAGAGCCCGGAGGGAGGGGAAGCAATCAGCCCCAGCATTTT. Protein: CASSQEPGGRGSNQPQHF.

V is TRBV7-9 and J is TRBJ2-2; 13 nucleotides match TRBD2. Germline CDR1 is SEHNR and CDR2 is FQNEAQ (reference sequence). The J segment lost 4 bases and the V segment lost 3 bases, leaving 5 bases of the junction unmatched. This CDR3 is built from 17 residues. CDR3 amino acids: CASSLTSGRTGTGELFF. The CDR3 coding sequence is TGTGCCAGCAGCTTGACTAGCGGGAGGACAGGCACCGGGGAGCTGTTTTTT. Full variable domain (outside the CDR3, taken from reference TRBV7-9 and TRBJ2-2): DTGVSQNPRHKITKRGQNVTFRCDPISEHNRLYWYRQTLGQGPEFLTYFQNEAQLEKSRLLSDRFSAERPKGSFSTLEIQRTEQGDSAMYLCASSLTSGRTGTGELFFGEGSRLTVL.

This clone has only one observation. J is TRBJ2-7 and V is TRBV11-1, with D maybe TRBD1 (6 bases). The CDR3 contains 12 residues. V lost 5 bases and J lost 3, with 8 bases in between. Germline V lookup: CDR1 SGHAT, CDR2 FQDESV (reference sequence). The CDR3 here is CASSIQGYEQYF. CDR3 nucleotides: TGTGCCAGCAGCATACAGGGCTACGAGCAGTACTTC.